This TCR beta chain comes out of a study of blood T cell repertoires in COVID-19. Study information: Sources were T cells, B-cell-depleted T cells, or PBMCs; the material itself was cDNA or gDNA.

As originally analysed: Nucleated cell counts were estimated from reference gene primer amplification. TCRdb keeps only in-frame clones here, not all; method: immunoSEQ multiplex PCR. V, J and clone size are taken as reported in that table, and D and trimming were inferred from the DNA itself. The data show roughly 150,000 clones, around 90% seen once. Deletions cut 0 bases from V and 2 bases from J, with 9 bases between. This CDR3 has 15 amino acids. Germline V lookup: CDR1 MGHRA, CDR2 YSYEKL. Sequencing was done on a sample of peripheral blood. This rearrangement joins TRBV4-1 to TRBJ2-3; possible D gene TRBD1, 5 bases. The sequence was obtained from a human donor in a cohort sampled during active COVID-19. The CDR3 nucleotides are TGCGCCAGCAGCCAAGAACACAGGATCACAGATACGCAGTATTTT. Encoded protein: CASSQEHRITDTQYF.